The TCR beta chain under discussion was sequenced for a study of radiotherapy plus CTLA-4 blockade in lung cancer. Turning to the study itself: Patients showed objective responses in 18% of cases, and disease control was achieved by under 35%.

Notes on this clone: Its antigen is as yet unknown.

Points from the study as a whole: Some TCR clones had been derived from tumors. These clones expanded in peripheral blood after radiotherapy plus ipilimumab.

The germline V gene encodes CDR1 SGHDN and CDR2 FVKESK. Trimming shortened V by 5 bases and J by 15 bases, and 17 bases separated the two germline ends. This CDR3 has 12 residues. Clones were read by immunoSEQ multiplex PCR, and TCRdb kept only the in-frame ones, dropping some. The data contain about 87,000 clones, 70% to 90% of them singletons. V and J are TRBV14 and TRBJ2-4, with D perhaps TRBD1 (6 bases). Sequenced here: peripheral blood, sampled from a patient treated with radiotherapy plus ipilimumab. The TCR comes from a human donor with non-small cell lung cancer that progressed on radiotherapy plus ipilimumab. DNA for the CDR3: TGTGCCAGCAGCAAACCGGGGACACCCCTGTACTTC. Translating it yields CASSKPGTPLYF.